This T cell receptor (beta chain) was obtained from a study of T cell repertoires in cytomegalovirus infection. Study-wide background: HLA-B-restricted CMV epitopes that are well studied were used alongside recently identified HLA-C-restricted ones. Public TCR beta signatures were indicative of both CMV infection and a matching HLA type.

MiXCR, applied by TCRdb to the reads, yields one record per CDR3 protein. The table includes under 200,000 distinct CDR3 sequences, about 20% detected once. As for this clonotype: Its antigen is unidentified.

The CDR3 is 13 amino acids. With 5 bases removed from V and 3 bases from J, the gap between germline ends came to 9 bases. Looked up from germline, CDR1 is SGHTA and CDR2 is FQGTGA. This specimen was CD8+ T cells from cultured PBMCs, taken from culture after CMV antigen stimulation. The chain employs TRBV7-3 and TRBJ2-3; D unresolved. This TCR was sampled from a human donor in good health (CMV status not recorded). Some clones in this sample may be carry-over from other donors' samples. CDR3 sequence: CASSLLTTDTQYF. CDR3 nucleotides: TGTGCCAGCAGCCTACTTACGACAGATACGCAGTATTTT.